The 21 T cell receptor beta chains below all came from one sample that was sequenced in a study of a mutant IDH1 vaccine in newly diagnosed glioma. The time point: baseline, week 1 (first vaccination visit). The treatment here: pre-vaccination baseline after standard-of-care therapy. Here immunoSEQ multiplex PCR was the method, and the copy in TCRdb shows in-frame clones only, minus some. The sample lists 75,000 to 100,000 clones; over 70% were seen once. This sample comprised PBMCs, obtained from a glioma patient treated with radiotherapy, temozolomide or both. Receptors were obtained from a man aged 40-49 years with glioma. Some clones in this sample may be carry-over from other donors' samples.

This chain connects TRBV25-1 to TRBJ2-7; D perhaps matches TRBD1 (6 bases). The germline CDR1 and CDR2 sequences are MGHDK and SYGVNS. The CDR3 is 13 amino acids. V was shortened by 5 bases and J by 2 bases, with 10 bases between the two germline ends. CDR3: CASSQGPTYEQYF. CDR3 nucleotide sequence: TGTGCCAGCAGTCAGGGGCCGACCTACGAGCAGTACTTC.

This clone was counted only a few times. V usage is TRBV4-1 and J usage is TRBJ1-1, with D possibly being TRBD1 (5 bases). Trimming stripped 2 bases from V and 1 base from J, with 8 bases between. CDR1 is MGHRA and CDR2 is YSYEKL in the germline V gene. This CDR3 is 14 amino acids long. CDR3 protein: CASSQRGPNTEAFF. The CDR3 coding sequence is TGCGCCAGCAGCCAACGGGGCCCGAACACTGAAGCTTTCTTT.

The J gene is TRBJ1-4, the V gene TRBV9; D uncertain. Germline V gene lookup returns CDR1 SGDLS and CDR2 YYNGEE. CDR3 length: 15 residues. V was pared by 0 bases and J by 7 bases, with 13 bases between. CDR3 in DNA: TGTGCCAGCAGCGTAGATGTGGGCGCAGGTGAAAAACTGTTTTTT. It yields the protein CASSVDVGAGEKLFF.

The CDR3 region is CAWSPGLETQYF. The CDR3 bases are TGTGCCTGGAGTCCAGGGCTGGAGACCCAGTACTTC. This chain uses TRBV30 with TRBJ2-5, with a tentative D call TRBD1 (5 bases). V was pared by 2 bases and J by 5 bases, with 9 bases between. The CDR3 covers 12 residues. Germline V lookup: CDR1 GTSNPN, CDR2 SVGIG (reference sequence).

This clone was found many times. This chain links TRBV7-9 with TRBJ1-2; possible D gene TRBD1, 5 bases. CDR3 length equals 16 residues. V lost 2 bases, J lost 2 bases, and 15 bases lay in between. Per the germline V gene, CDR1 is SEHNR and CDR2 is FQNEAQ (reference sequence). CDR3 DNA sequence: TGTGCCAGCAGCTTAAGGTCGACAGAGATAAACTATGGCTACACCTTC. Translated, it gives CASSLRSTEINYGYTF.

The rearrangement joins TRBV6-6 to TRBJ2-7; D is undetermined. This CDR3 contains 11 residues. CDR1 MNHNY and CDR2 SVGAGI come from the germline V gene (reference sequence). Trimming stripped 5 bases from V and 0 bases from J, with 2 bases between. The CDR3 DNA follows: TGTGCCAGCAGTCGCTCCTACGAGCAGTACTTC. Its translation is CASSRSYEQYF.

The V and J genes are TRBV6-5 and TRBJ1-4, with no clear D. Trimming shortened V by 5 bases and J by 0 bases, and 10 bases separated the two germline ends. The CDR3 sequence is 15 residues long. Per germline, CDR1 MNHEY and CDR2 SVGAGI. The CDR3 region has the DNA TGTGCCAGCAGTCGAAAAGACTCAACTAATGAAAAACTGTTTTTT. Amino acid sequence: CASSRKDSTNEKLFF.

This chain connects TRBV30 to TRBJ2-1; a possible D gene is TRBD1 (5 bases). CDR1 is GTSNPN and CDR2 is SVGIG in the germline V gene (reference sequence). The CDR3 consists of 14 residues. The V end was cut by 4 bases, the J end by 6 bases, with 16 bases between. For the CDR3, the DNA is TGTGCCTGGATTCTACCAGGGCTAAGCAATGAGCAGTTCTTC. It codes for CAWILPGLSNEQFF.

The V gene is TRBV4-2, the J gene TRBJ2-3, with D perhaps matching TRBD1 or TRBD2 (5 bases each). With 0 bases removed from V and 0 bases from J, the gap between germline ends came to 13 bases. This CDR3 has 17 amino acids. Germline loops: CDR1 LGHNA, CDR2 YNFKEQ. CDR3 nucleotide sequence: TGTGCCAGCAGCCAAGATTGGGGACGTGCTAGCACAGATACGCAGTATTTT. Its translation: CASSQDWGRASTDTQYF.

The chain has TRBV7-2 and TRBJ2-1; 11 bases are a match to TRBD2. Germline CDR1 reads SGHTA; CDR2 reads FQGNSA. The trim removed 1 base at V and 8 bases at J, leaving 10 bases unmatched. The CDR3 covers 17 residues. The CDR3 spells CASSLGSDSGGAYEQFF. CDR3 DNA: TGTGCCAGCAGCTTAGGATCGGATAGCGGGGGGGCCTATGAGCAGTTCTTC.

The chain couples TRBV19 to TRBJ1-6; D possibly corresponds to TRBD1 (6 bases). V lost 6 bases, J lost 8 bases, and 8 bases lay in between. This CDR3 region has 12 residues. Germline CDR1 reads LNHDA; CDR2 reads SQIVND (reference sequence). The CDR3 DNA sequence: TGTGCCAGTAGGAGGGGGGATTCACCCCTCCACTTT. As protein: CASRRGDSPLHF.

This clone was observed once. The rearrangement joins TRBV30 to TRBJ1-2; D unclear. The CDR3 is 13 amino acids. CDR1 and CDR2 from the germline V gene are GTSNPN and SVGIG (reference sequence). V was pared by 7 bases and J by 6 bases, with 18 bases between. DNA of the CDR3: TGTGCCTCAGAGGCACAGCTCCGTCATGGCTACACCTTC. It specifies CASEAQLRHGYTF.

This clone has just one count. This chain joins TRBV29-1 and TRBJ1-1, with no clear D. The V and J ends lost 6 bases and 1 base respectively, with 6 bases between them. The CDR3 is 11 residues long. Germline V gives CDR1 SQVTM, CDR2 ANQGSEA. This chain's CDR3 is CSVDPNTEAFF. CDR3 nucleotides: TGCAGCGTGGACCCGAACACTGAAGCTTTCTTT.

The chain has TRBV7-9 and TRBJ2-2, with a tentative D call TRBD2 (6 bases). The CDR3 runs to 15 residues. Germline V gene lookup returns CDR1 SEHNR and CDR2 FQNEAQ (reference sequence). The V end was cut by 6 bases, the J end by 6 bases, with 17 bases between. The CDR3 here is CASRSGLEGPGELFF. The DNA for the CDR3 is TGTGCCAGCAGGTCGGGGCTGGAGGGGCCCGGGGAGCTGTTTTTT.

The CDR3 DNA follows: TGCGCCAGCAGCCATGATTCCGGGACAGGGTATGATGGCTACACCTTC. It specifies CASSHDSGTGYDGYTF. The rearrangement uses TRBV4-1 and TRBJ1-2; 9 bases line up with TRBD1. This CDR3 is 16 amino acids long. Germline V gives CDR1 MGHRA, CDR2 YSYEKL. The V and J ends lost 3 bases and 6 bases, in that order; junction bases with no gene match: 11.

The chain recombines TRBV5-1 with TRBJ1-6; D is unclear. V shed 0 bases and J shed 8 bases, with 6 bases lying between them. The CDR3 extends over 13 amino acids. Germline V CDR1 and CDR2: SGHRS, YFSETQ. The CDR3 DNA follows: TGCGCCAGCAGCTTGGTGGTTGATTCACCCCTCCACTTT. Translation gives CASSLVVDSPLHF.

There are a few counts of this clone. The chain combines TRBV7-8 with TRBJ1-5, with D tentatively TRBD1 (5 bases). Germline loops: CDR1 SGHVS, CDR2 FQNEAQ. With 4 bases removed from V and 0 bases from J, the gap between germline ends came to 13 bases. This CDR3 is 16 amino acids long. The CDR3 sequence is CASSSDGHYSNQPQHF. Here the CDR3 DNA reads TGTGCCAGCAGCTCAGACGGACACTATAGCAATCAGCCCCAGCATTTT.

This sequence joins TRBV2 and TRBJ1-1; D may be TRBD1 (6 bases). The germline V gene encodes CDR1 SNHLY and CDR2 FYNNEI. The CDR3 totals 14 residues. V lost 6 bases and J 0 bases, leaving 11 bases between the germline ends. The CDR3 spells CASREYRVNTEAFF. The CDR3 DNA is TGTGCCAGCAGAGAATACAGGGTGAACACTGAAGCTTTCTTT.

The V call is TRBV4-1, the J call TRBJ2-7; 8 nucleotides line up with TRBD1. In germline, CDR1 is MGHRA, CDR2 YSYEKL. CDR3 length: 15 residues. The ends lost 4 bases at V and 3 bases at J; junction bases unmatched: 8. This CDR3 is CASSLRQGSSYEQYF. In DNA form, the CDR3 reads TGCGCCAGCAGCCTCCGACAGGGGAGCAGCTACGAGCAGTACTTC.

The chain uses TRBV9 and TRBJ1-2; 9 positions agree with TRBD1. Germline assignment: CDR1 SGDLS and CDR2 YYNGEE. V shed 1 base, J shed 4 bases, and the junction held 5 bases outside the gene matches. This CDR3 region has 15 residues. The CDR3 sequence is CASSVPTGGGYGYTF. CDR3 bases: TGTGCCAGCAGCGTACCCACAGGGGGCGGCTATGGCTACACCTTC. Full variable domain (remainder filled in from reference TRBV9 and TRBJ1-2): DSGVTQTPKHLITATGQRVTLRCSPRSGDLSVYWYQQSLDQGLQFLIQYYNGEERAKGNILERFSAQQFPDLHSELNLSSLELGDSALYFCASSVPTGGGYGYTFGSGTRLTVV.

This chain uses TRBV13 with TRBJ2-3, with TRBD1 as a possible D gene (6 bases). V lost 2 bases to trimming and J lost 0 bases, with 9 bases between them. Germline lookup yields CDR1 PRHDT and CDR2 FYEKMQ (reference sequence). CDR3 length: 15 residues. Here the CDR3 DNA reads TGTGCCAGCAGCTTAATGGGGGCGAGCACAGATACGCAGTATTTT. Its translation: CASSLMGASTDTQYF. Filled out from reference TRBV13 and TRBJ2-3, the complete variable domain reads AAGVIQSPRHLIKEKRETATLKCYPIPRHDTVYWYQQGPGQDPQFLISFYEKMQSDKGSIPDRFSAQQFSDYHSELNMSSLELGDSALYFCASSLMGASTDTQYFGPGTRLTVL.